This record covers a single TCR beta chain. Its specificity is unknown. The V end lost 5 bases, the J end lost 2 bases, and 9 bases lay between the germline ends. The CDR3 has 13 residues. Germline V gives CDR1 MNHNS, CDR2 SASEGT. Authors' data handling: For papillary thyroid cancer, a distant-metastasis classifier was constructed from CDR3 differences observed across clinicopathological groups. TCRdb re-clonotyped the PCR reads through MiXCR. The V and J calls come from TCRdb's annotation, not from the publication. The table records approximately 9,500 clones, around 33% of them present only once. All patients were treatment-naive before thyroid surgery. The data stem from a study of metastatic and nonmetastatic thyroid tumors. Overall study context: Repertoire comparison spanned blood and tumor or nodule tissue of malignant and benign thyroid patients. Overall study findings and caveats: Benign nodules were reported to have significantly lower TCR beta diversity than malignant thyroid tumors, in blood and tumor.

Source material: tumor tissue. V gene TRBV6-1 combines with J gene TRBJ1-2; possibly TRBD1 for D (5 bases). This TCR was sampled from a female donor with papillary thyroid cancer or a benign thyroid nodule (not recorded which). Some clones in this sample may be carry-over from other donors' samples. The CDR3 DNA is TGTGCCAGCAGTAGCCGGGACAACTATGGCTACACCTTC. It translates to CASSSRDNYGYTF.